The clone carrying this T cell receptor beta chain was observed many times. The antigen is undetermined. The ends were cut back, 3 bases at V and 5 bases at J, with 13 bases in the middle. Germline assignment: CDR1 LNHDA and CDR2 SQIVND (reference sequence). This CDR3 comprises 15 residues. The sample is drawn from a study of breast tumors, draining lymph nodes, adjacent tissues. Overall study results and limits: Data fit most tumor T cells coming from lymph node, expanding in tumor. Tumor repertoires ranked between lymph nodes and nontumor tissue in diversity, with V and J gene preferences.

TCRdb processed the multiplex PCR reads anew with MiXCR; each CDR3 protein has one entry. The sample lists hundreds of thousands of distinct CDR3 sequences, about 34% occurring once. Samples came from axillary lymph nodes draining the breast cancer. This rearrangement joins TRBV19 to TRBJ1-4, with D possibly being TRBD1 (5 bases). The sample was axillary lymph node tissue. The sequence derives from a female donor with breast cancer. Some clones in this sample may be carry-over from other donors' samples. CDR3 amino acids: CASSIRGLGNEKLFF. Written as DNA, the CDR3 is TGTGCCAGTAGTATCCGGGGACTGGGAAATGAAAAACTGTTTTTT.